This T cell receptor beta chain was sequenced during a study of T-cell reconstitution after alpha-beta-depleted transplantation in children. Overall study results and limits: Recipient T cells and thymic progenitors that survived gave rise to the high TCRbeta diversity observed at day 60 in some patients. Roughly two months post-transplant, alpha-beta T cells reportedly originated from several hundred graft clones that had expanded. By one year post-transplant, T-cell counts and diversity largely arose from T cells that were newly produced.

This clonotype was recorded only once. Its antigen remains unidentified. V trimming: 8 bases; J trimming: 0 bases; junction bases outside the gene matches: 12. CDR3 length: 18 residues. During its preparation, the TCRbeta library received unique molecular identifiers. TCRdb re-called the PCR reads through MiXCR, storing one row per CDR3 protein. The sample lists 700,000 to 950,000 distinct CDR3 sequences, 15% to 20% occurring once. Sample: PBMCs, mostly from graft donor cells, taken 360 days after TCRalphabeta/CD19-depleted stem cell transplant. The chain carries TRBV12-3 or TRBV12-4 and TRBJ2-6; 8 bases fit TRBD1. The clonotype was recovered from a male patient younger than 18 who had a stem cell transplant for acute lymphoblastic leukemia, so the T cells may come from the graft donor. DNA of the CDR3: TGTGCCAGCGCACGACGGACAGGGACGCCCTCTGGGGCCAACGTCCTGACTTTC. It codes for CASARRTGTPSGANVLTF.